A single sample is the source of the 23 T cell receptor beta chains below, sequenced in a study of graft-versus-host responses after intestinal transplantation. Here immunoSEQ multiplex PCR was the method, and the copy in TCRdb shows in-frame clones only, minus some. The data show fewer than 120,000 clones, about 94% seen once. No antigens are known for them. The sample here was unstimulated CD8+ T cells sorted from spleen or lymph node cells, taken before intestinal transplant. The receptors stem from a human donor who received an intestinal transplant.

This chain uses TRBV10-3 with TRBJ2-1; 7 positions agree with TRBD2. The CDR3 totals 16 residues. Germline V gives CDR1 ENHRY, CDR2 SYGVKD. V was clipped by 3 bases and J by 6 bases; unmatched bases: 11. Written as DNA, the CDR3 is TGTGCCATCAGTGAAACCAGGACTAGTCCCTTCAATGAGCAGTTCTTC. This sequence encodes CAISETRTSPFNEQFF.

The J gene is TRBJ1-1, the V gene TRBV11-2; D is undetermined. Germline CDR1 SGHAT, CDR2 FQNNGV. This CDR3 is built from 16 residues. V was trimmed by 3 bases and J by 6 bases, leaving 20 bases between them. CDR3 in amino acids: CASSLATVPRLPEAFF. CDR3 coding DNA: TGTGCCAGCAGCTTGGCCACAGTGCCCCGTTTGCCTGAAGCTTTCTTT.

The rearrangement links TRBV10-3 to TRBJ2-7; 8 bases match TRBD2. The V gene end was trimmed by 2 bases and the J gene end by 4 bases; junction bases not matched to a gene: 7. CDR1 is ENHRY and CDR2 is SYGVKD in the germline V gene. The length of the CDR3 is 15 residues. The CDR3 coding sequence is TGTGCCATCAGTGAGCCCCTAGCGGGCCTGTACGAGCAGTACTTC. Translating gives CAISEPLAGLYEQYF.

J is TRBJ2-1 and V is TRBV6-1; TRBD1 or TRBD2 may be the D gene (5 bases each). The CDR3 has 15 amino acids. Trimming shortened V by 10 bases and J by 0 bases, and 16 bases separated the two germline ends. CDR1 and CDR2 from the germline V gene are MNHNS and SASEGT. CDR3 sequence (DNA): TGTGCCACCAGACTGGGGGTGTTCTCCTACAATGAGCAGTTCTTC. Translation: CATRLGVFSYNEQFF.

CDR3 DNA: TGTGCCAGCAGCAGCCGACAGAACACCGGGGAGCTGTTTTTT. Protein sequence: CASSSRQNTGELFF. This chain uses TRBV7-3 with TRBJ2-2; D is undetermined. V dropped 5 bases and J dropped 1 base, with 8 bases sitting between them. Germline assignment: CDR1 SGHTA and CDR2 FQGTGA. The CDR3 totals 14 residues.

The chain carries TRBV2 and TRBJ2-3, with TRBD2 matching 11 bases. The ends lost 10 bases at V and 4 bases at J; junction bases unmatched: 4. From germline, CDR1 is SNHLY and CDR2 FYNNEI. The CDR3 has 13 amino acids. CDR3 loop: CANLAGGPDTQYF. Written as DNA, the CDR3 is TGTGCCAACCTAGCGGGAGGTCCAGATACGCAGTATTTT.

The CDR3: CASGLRVNGETQYF. DNA of the CDR3: TGTGCCAGCGGACTACGGGTTAACGGAGAGACCCAGTACTTC. The chain joins TRBV6-5 to TRBJ2-5; a possible D gene is TRBD2 (6 bases). The CDR3 runs to 14 residues. Germline V gene data show CDR1 as MNHEY and CDR2 as SVGAGI. Deletions cut 8 bases from V and 4 bases from J, with 17 bases between.

This clone was seen once. The J gene is TRBJ2-1, the V gene TRBV5-4; possible D gene TRBD2, 6 bases. V was trimmed by 4 bases and J by 8 bases, leaving 19 bases between them. Germline V lookup: CDR1 SGHNT, CDR2 YYREEE (reference sequence). The CDR3 spans 15 residues. This chain's CDR3 is CASSAGSSEGHEQFF. As DNA, the CDR3 is TGTGCCAGCAGCGCCGGGAGTTCCGAGGGCCATGAGCAGTTCTTC.

The chain couples TRBV6-1 to TRBJ2-2; 13 bases match TRBD2. CDR1 is MNHNS, CDR2 SASEGT, per germline. This CDR3 is 17 amino acids long. The junction had 6 bases not matched to a gene; V was cut back by 2 bases and J by 6 bases. This CDR3 is CASSELGLAGKSGELFF. CDR3 DNA: TGTGCCAGCAGTGAACTGGGACTAGCGGGAAAATCCGGGGAGCTGTTTTTT.

V is TRBV10-2 and J is TRBJ1-5, with D perhaps TRBD1 (6 bases). The CDR3 covers 16 residues. With 2 bases removed from V and 5 bases from J, the gap between germline ends came to 16 bases. CDR1 and CDR2 (germline): WSHSY, SAAADI. The CDR3 loop reads CASSEGPRGEDQPQHF. Written as DNA, the CDR3 is TGCGCCAGCAGTGAGGGCCCAAGGGGGGAGGATCAGCCCCAGCATTTT.

CDR3 residues: CASSFSPYPLTDTQYF. CDR3 DNA: TGTGCCAGCAGTTTCTCGCCCTACCCCCTCACAGATACGCAGTATTTT. This sequence joins TRBV27 and TRBJ2-3; D gene unclear. Looked up from germline, CDR1 is MNHEY and CDR2 is SMNVEV (reference sequence). The CDR3 is 16 residues long. Trimming took off 3 bases at V and 2 bases at J, with 15 bases between the two ends.

This clone was counted once. The rearrangement links TRBV6-5 to TRBJ2-2; TRBD2 matches 11 bases. The germline V gene encodes CDR1 MNHEY and CDR2 SVGAGI. V was clipped by 4 bases and J by 4 bases; unmatched bases: 2. There are 15 residues in the CDR3. The CDR3 sequence: CASSSGLAVTGELFF. The CDR3 DNA is TGTGCCAGCAGTTCGGGACTAGCGGTCACCGGGGAGCTGTTTTTT.

This chain links TRBV29-1 with TRBJ1-2, with no clear D. Germline CDR1 is SQVTM and CDR2 is ANQGSEA. The CDR3 extends over 12 amino acids. The V end lost 3 bases, the J end lost 8 bases, and 13 bases lay between the germline ends. CDR3 region: CSVDSLVGGYTF. CDR3 coding DNA: TGCAGCGTTGATTCGTTGGTGGGAGGCTACACCTTC.

The V and J genes are TRBV10-1 and TRBJ2-4; 7 positions match TRBD1. The V and J ends lost 2 bases and 8 bases, in that order; junction bases with no gene match: 0. The V gene's germline CDR1 is WNHNN and CDR2 SYGVQD (reference sequence). The CDR3 consists of 12 residues. CDR3 amino acids: CASSEDRDIQYF. The CDR3 coding sequence is TGCGCCAGCAGTGAGGACAGGGACATTCAGTACTTC.

The chain carries TRBV7-9 and TRBJ2-1, with TRBD2 matching 11 bases. Germline lookup yields CDR1 SEHNR and CDR2 FQNEAQ (reference sequence). There are 15 residues in the CDR3. V was pared by 5 bases and J by 5 bases, with 5 bases of the junction left unmatched. The CDR3 loop reads CASSPPSGRNNEQFF. The CDR3 nucleotides read TGTGCCAGCAGCCCACCTAGCGGGAGGAACAATGAGCAGTTCTTC.

This clone was picked up one time. The chain uses TRBV28 and TRBJ2-3; TRBD1 matches 8 bases. Germline V gives CDR1 MDHEN, CDR2 SYDVKM. This CDR3 comprises 15 residues. The junction had 7 bases not matched to a gene; V was cut back by 5 bases and J by 3 bases. In DNA, the CDR3 is TGTGCCAGCAGTATCGGGACAGGTACGACAGATACGCAGTATTTT. Translating it yields CASSIGTGTTDTQYF.

The chain recombines TRBV29-1 with TRBJ1-2, with D possibly being TRBD1 (6 bases). Trimming took 4 bases from V and 2 from J, leaving 14 bases between them. Germline V gene data show CDR1 as SQVTM and CDR2 as ANQGSEA. The CDR3 length is 14 residues. The CDR3 coding sequence is TGCAGCGTTGTGGGGGGCGAGATGAACTATGGCTACACCTTC. It translates to CSVVGGEMNYGYTF.

The V gene is TRBV5-4, the J gene TRBJ2-1, with D tentatively TRBD2 (6 bases). The germline V gene has CDR1 SGHNT and CDR2 YYREEE (reference sequence). Deletions cut 3 bases from V and 4 bases from J, with 17 bases between. The CDR3 is made up of 16 amino acids. The CDR3 nucleotides read TGTGCCAGCAGCTACCCGGGACTGGGGATTTACAATGAGCAGTTCTTC. The encoded protein is CASSYPGLGIYNEQFF. The full variable domain, in which reference TRBV5-4 and TRBJ2-1 provide the parts outside the CDR3, is ETGVTQSPTHLIKTRGQQVTLRCSSQSGHNTVSWYQQALGQGPQFIFQYYREEENGRGNFPPRFSGLQFPNYSSELNVNALELDDSALYLCASSYPGLGIYNEQFFGPGTRLTVL.

The rearrangement joins TRBV30 to TRBJ2-3, with D hard to call. The CDR3 extends over 16 amino acids. From germline, CDR1 is GTSNPN and CDR2 SVGIG (reference sequence). Trimming cost V 4 bases and J 2 bases, with 19 bases left between them. The CDR3 nucleotides read TGTGCCTGGAATGTCCCAGCGAGAGACCTCACAGATACGCAGTATTTT. Its translation: CAWNVPARDLTDTQYF. Full variable domain (outside the CDR3, taken from reference TRBV30 and TRBJ2-3): SQTIHQWPATLVQPVGSPLSLECTVEGTSNPNLYWYRQAAGRGLQLLFYSVGIGQISSEVPQNLSASRPQDRQFILSSKKLLLSDSGFYLCAWNVPARDLTDTQYFGPGTRLTVL.

Concerning this clone: The same CDR3 arises from other DNA sequences in this sample as well. The V and J genes are TRBV27 and TRBJ2-7; 7 bases line up with TRBD2. The ends lost 3 bases at V and 0 bases at J; junction bases unmatched: 2. The CDR3 has 14 amino acids. Germline V gene lookup returns CDR1 MNHEY and CDR2 SMNVEV (reference sequence). In DNA form, the CDR3 reads TGTGCCAGCAGTTTGGGCGGGAGCTCCTACGAGCAGTACTTC. Its protein is CASSLGGSSYEQYF.

J is TRBJ2-7 and V is TRBV15, with D uncertain. The CDR3 is 13 residues long. The germline gives CDR1 LNHNV, CDR2 YYDKDF (reference sequence). V dropped 3 bases and J dropped 3 bases, with 9 bases sitting between them. The chain's CDR3 is CATSSTGRYEQYF. The DNA of the CDR3 is TGTGCCACCAGCAGTACGGGTCGCTACGAGCAGTACTTC. Variable domain in full (rest from reference TRBV15 and TRBJ2-7): DAMVIQNPRYQVTQFGKPVTLSCSQTLNHNVMYWYQQKSSQAPKLLFHYYDKDFNNEADTPDNFQSRRPNTSFCFLDIRSPGLGDTAMYLCATSSTGRYEQYFGPGTRLTVT.

V is TRBV5-1 and J is TRBJ2-3; no clear D. Trimming removed 3 bases at V and 8 bases at J, with 7 bases between. CDR1 SGHRS and CDR2 YFSETQ come from the germline V gene. The CDR3 contains 11 residues. The CDR3 nucleotides read TGCGCCAGCAGCTCCCACGGTACGCAGTATTTT. Protein: CASSSHGTQYF.

V and J are TRBV10-3 and TRBJ1-1, with 11 bases identical to TRBD1. With 10 bases clipped from V and 4 bases from J, the junction kept 2 bases outside the gene matches. CDR3 length equals 12 residues. Germline V gene sequence: CDR1 ENHRY, CDR2 SYGVKD. CDR3 loop: CATGTGGTEAFF. Here the CDR3 DNA reads TGTGCCACCGGGACAGGGGGCACTGAAGCTTTCTTT.